The 17 T cell receptor beta chains given below trace back to one sample, sequenced in a study of T cell clonotyping in hematopoietic cell transplantation. Time point defined: recipient sample about 28 days before transplant, after cytoreduction. Repertoires were generated with immunoSEQ multiplex PCR, while TCRdb's copy carries only in-frame clones and drops some. The data show 6,700 or so clones, 95% to 97% seen once. Here the sequenced sample was peripheral blood mononuclear cells, taken before stem cell transplant. All receptors come from a man aged 70 or older with acute myeloid leukemia. Some clones in this sample may be carry-over from other donors' samples.

The chain is built from TRBV6-5 and TRBJ1-1; D unclear. Trimming removed 6 bases at V and 8 bases at J, with 19 bases between. Germline-derived CDR1 and CDR2 are MNHEY and SVGAGI. There are 14 residues in the CDR3. CDR3 residues: CASRTLGGQPEAFF. In nucleotides, the CDR3 is TGTGCCAGCAGAACCTTGGGAGGTCAACCAGAAGCTTTCTTT.

The CDR3 reads CASRQGDSFNYGYTF. CDR3 coding DNA: TGTGCCAGCAGGCAAGGGGACAGCTTTAACTATGGCTACACCTTC. This chain links TRBV7-2 with TRBJ1-2, with 7 positions matching TRBD1. The CDR3 is made up of 15 amino acids. V dropped 6 bases and J dropped 1; count of bases not matched to a gene: 8. CDR1 is SGHTA and CDR2 is FQGNSA in the germline V gene.

The V and J genes are TRBV28 and TRBJ1-3; D call uncertain. Germline V gene data show CDR1 as MDHEN and CDR2 as SYDVKM. V was cut by 3 bases and J by 0 bases, with 18 bases left in between. CDR3 length: 18 amino acids. This CDR3 is CASSFRRTITDSGNTIYF. The DNA of the CDR3 is TGTGCCAGCAGTTTTCGACGGACTATTACTGACTCTGGAAACACCATATATTTT.

The CDR3 protein is CASSYPMSGVNEQFF. The CDR3 region has the DNA TGTGCCAGCAGTTACCCAATGTCAGGGGTTAATGAGCAGTTCTTC. The chain links TRBV6-5 to TRBJ2-1; D is perhaps TRBD1 (6 bases). Germline-derived CDR1 and CDR2 are MNHEY and SVGAGI. This CDR3 contains 15 residues. V lost 2 bases and J lost 7, with 15 bases in between.

This clone was observed a single time. The CDR3: CASSYVGQGAYEQYF. DNA for the CDR3: TGTGCCAGCAGTTATGTGGGACAGGGTGCCTACGAGCAGTACTTC. The chain is built from TRBV6-5 and TRBJ2-7; 9 bases are a match to TRBD1. Germline assignment: CDR1 MNHEY and CDR2 SVGAGI. The CDR3 totals 15 residues. The J segment lost 2 bases and the V segment lost 3 bases, leaving 5 bases of the junction unmatched.

CDR3 residues: CASNSQGIYGYTF. The CDR3 coding sequence is TGTGCCAGCAATTCACAGGGGATCTATGGCTACACCTTC. The chain links TRBV28 to TRBJ1-2, with 7 nucleotides matching TRBD1. The CDR3 covers 13 residues. V shed 7 bases and J 4 bases; nucleotides not matched to a gene: 6. The germline V gene encodes CDR1 MDHEN and CDR2 SYDVKM.

This chain uses TRBV2 with TRBJ1-5; no clear D gene. The CDR3 consists of 12 residues. V shed 6 bases and J shed 0 bases, with 3 bases lying between them. Germline V gives CDR1 SNHLY, CDR2 FYNNEI. The CDR3 protein is CASSGSNQPQHF. The CDR3 region has the DNA TGTGCCAGCAGCGGTAGCAATCAGCCCCAGCATTTT.

V is TRBV2 and J is TRBJ1-1; maybe TRBD1 (5 bases). The CDR3 runs to 15 residues. Trimming took 3 bases from V and 0 from J, leaving 11 bases between them. Germline assignment: CDR1 SNHLY and CDR2 FYNNEI. CDR3 sequence: CASSDPGVLNTEAFF. The CDR3 region has the DNA TGTGCCAGCAGTGATCCGGGGGTCTTGAACACTGAAGCTTTCTTT.

The V call is TRBV7-3, the J call TRBJ1-5; TRBD1 matches at 9 bases. V was clipped by 5 bases and J by 6 bases; unmatched bases: 8. CDR3 size: 15 residues. The germline gives CDR1 SGHTA, CDR2 FQGTGA. The CDR3 loop reads CASSLTGGLGQPQHF. As DNA, the CDR3 is TGTGCCAGCAGCCTGACAGGGGGGCTGGGTCAGCCCCAGCATTTT.

The chain has TRBV5-4 and TRBJ2-7; either TRBD1 or TRBD2 may fit D (5 bases each). V was clipped by 2 bases and J by 6 bases, with 18 bases between them. Germline CDR1 reads SGHNT; CDR2 reads YYREEE (reference sequence). The CDR3 is 15 amino acids. In DNA, the CDR3 is TGTGCCAGCAGCTTATTTACGTCCAGGGCGGGCGAGCAGTACTTC. This sequence encodes CASSLFTSRAGEQYF.

Here the CDR3 DNA reads TGTGCCTGGAGTGTACGGGGCAGGGGGAGCAATCAGCCCCAGCATTTT. Residues: CAWSVRGRGSNQPQHF. The gene calls are TRBV30 and TRBJ1-5; 7 positions agree with TRBD1. The CDR3 is 16 amino acids. V was clipped by 0 bases and J by 1 base; unmatched bases: 6. Looked up from germline, CDR1 is GTSNPN and CDR2 is SVGIG (reference sequence).

CDR3 DNA sequence: TGCGCCAGCAGCTTGGCATTCTCGGGGAACTATGGCTACACCTTC. This gives the protein CASSLAFSGNYGYTF. The rearrangement joins TRBV5-1 to TRBJ1-2; D remains ambiguous. The CDR3 is made up of 15 amino acids. Germline CDR1 SGHRS, CDR2 YFSETQ. V was pared by 0 bases and J by 2 bases, with 11 bases between.

This clone appeared a single time. The rearrangement joins TRBV30 to TRBJ2-5; D unresolved. V was clipped by 5 bases and J by 5 bases, with 9 bases between them. CDR1 is GTSNPN, CDR2 SVGIG, per germline (reference sequence). This CDR3 has 11 amino acids. The CDR3 is CAWQTGETQYF. As DNA, the CDR3 is TGTGCCTGGCAAACGGGTGAGACCCAGTACTTC.

The chain joins TRBV6-1 to TRBJ2-5; tentative D call: TRBD1 (6 bases). The CDR3 runs 16 residues. V was shortened by 3 bases and J by 3 bases, with 17 bases between the two germline ends. Germline V gene sequence: CDR1 MNHNS, CDR2 SASEGT. CDR3 sequence (DNA): TGTGCCAGCAGTGACCCCTTTCGGGCAGGGGAAGAGACCCAGTACTTC. It encodes CASSDPFRAGEETQYF.

The V and J genes are TRBV11-2 and TRBJ1-5; no firm D call. Trimming removed 5 bases from V and 3 bases from J, with 11 bases in between. Germline-derived CDR1 and CDR2 are SGHAT and FQNNGV. CDR3 length: 14 residues. CDR3 amino acids: CASSPVSNNQPQHF. DNA of the CDR3: TGTGCCAGCAGCCCCGTATCGAACAATCAGCCCCAGCATTTT. The full variable domain, rest sourced from reference TRBV11-2 and TRBJ1-5, is EAGVAQSPRYKIIEKRQSVAFWCNPISGHATLYWYQQILGQGPKLLIQFQNNGVVDDSQLPKDRFSAERLKGVDSTLKIQPAKLEDSAVYLCASSPVSNNQPQHFGDGTRLSIL.

This chain joins TRBV2 and TRBJ2-6, with no clear D. Trimming cost V 7 bases and J 1 base, with 2 bases left between them. The CDR3 is 12 residues long. The germline CDR1 and CDR2 sequences are SNHLY and FYNNEI. The CDR3 nucleotides are TGTGCCAGCAAGTCTGGGGCCAACGTCCTGACTTTC. Translation: CASKSGANVLTF.

This clone was picked up a small number of times. The chain joins TRBV4-2 to TRBJ1-5; D possibly corresponds to TRBD1 (6 bases). The germline V gene encodes CDR1 LGHNA and CDR2 YNFKEQ. This CDR3 is 18 amino acids long. Trimming cost V 0 bases and J 6 bases, with 21 bases left between them. CDR3 protein: CASSQDATGILRAQPQHF. The DNA for the CDR3 is TGTGCCAGCAGCCAAGACGCCACAGGGATTTTGAGGGCTCAGCCCCAGCATTTT.